This passage covers 30 T cell receptor beta chains from one sample sequenced in a study of T cell responses to AZD1222 COVID-19 vaccine. TCRdb's table, derived via immunoSEQ multiplex PCR, lists solely in-frame clones and lacks some. The sample consists of about 120,000 clones, roughly nine tenths of them appearing once. Sequences were derived from peripheral blood, sampled on day 0 of AZD1222 vaccination. The receptor source for this set is an adult in good health.

The CDR3 DNA sequence: TGTGCCAGCAGCCAACCCCAGCGACCGGGACTAGGGTTCTACGAGCAGTACTTC. It translates to CASSQPQRPGLGFYEQYF. This chain uses TRBV3-1 (or the pseudogene TRBV3-2) with TRBJ2-7, with 8 bases lining up with TRBD2. After removal of 2 bases from V and 3 bases from J, the junction contained 15 bases not matched to a gene. Germline assignment: CDR1 LGHDT and CDR2 YNNKEL (reference sequence). The CDR3 length is 18 residues.

The gene calls are TRBV10-1 and TRBJ2-5; D is unresolved. In germline, CDR1 is WNHNN, CDR2 SYGVQD (reference sequence). This CDR3 has 13 amino acids. V was cut by 0 bases and J by 4 bases, with 6 bases left in between. Written as DNA, the CDR3 is TGCGCCAGCAGTGAGTCGAACGGAGAGACCCAGTACTTC. Its translation: CASSESNGETQYF.

This rearrangement joins TRBV10-1 to TRBJ1-5; TRBD1 agrees at 10 bases. This CDR3 contains 17 residues. V trimming: 8 bases; J trimming: 0 bases; junction bases outside the gene matches: 10. CDR1 and CDR2 (germline): WNHNN, SYGVQD (reference sequence). CDR3 sequence reads: CASGRQGAPYSNQPQHF. The CDR3 DNA reads TGCGCCAGCGGGCGACAGGGGGCCCCGTATAGCAATCAGCCCCAGCATTTT.

J is TRBJ1-5 and V is TRBV28; 8 bases agree with TRBD1. Trimming took 4 bases from V and 5 from J; bases not matched to a gene: 10. Per the germline V gene, CDR1 is MDHEN and CDR2 is SYDVKM. There are 16 residues in the CDR3. CDR3 nucleotides: TGTGCCAGCAGTTCACCCCAGGGGGCGAGGTATCAGCCCCAGCATTTT. It encodes CASSSPQGARYQPQHF.

The chain couples TRBV28 to TRBJ1-5; D is undetermined. CDR3 length: 17 amino acids. The germline CDR1 and CDR2 sequences are MDHEN and SYDVKM. The V and J ends lost 4 bases and 0 bases respectively, with 16 bases between them. In nucleotides, the CDR3 is TGTGCCAGCAGTTCCGGCCAGGCTCCGTATAGCAATCAGCCCCAGCATTTT. Its translation: CASSSGQAPYSNQPQHF.

V and J are TRBV7-2 and TRBJ1-3; perhaps TRBD1 as D (6 bases). From germline, CDR1 is SGHTA and CDR2 FQGNSA. This CDR3 spans 13 amino acids. V dropped 4 bases and J dropped 4 bases, with 8 bases sitting between them. The CDR3 nucleotides read TGTGCCAGCAGCTCAGGGGTCGGAAACACCATATATTTT. As protein: CASSSGVGNTIYF.

This clone was seen once. The gene calls are TRBV19 and TRBJ1-1; 7 bases map to TRBD1. The germline CDR1 and CDR2 sequences are LNHDA and SQIVND (reference sequence). CDR3 length: 13 amino acids. V shed 7 bases, J shed 11 bases, and the junction held 13 bases outside the gene matches. The CDR3 bases are TGTGCCAGTATTGGGCAGGGGGTCGGTTTGGCTTTCTTT. Its translation is CASIGQGVGLAFF.

The V gene is TRBV6-5, the J gene TRBJ2-1, with 7 bases fitting TRBD2. The V gene's germline CDR1 is MNHEY and CDR2 SVGAGI. The V and J ends lost 6 bases and 4 bases, in that order; junction bases with no gene match: 9. This CDR3 contains 15 residues. CDR3 in DNA: TGTGCCAGCAGCTCCCCTAGCGGTCCTTACAATGAGCAGTTCTTC. This encodes CASSSPSGPYNEQFF.

CDR3 bases: TGCGCCAGCAGCTTGGGGACAATCGGCCTGGGGGCCAACGTCCTGACTTTC. Protein product: CASSLGTIGLGANVLTF. The chain employs TRBV5-1 and TRBJ2-6; weak D call: TRBD1 (5 bases). The germline gives CDR1 SGHRS, CDR2 YFSETQ. Trimming stripped 0 bases from V and 4 bases from J, with 14 bases between. The CDR3 is made up of 17 amino acids.

The CDR3 DNA is TGTGCCGCAGGGGGACGGGCAGGGGGAAATACGCAGTATTTT. It yields the protein CAAGGRAGGNTQYF. V gene TRBV6-5 combines with J gene TRBJ2-3; 7 nucleotides match TRBD1. From germline, CDR1 is MNHEY and CDR2 SVGAGI. The CDR3 has 14 residues. J was trimmed by 7 bases and V by 11 bases; bases with no gene match: 15.

V is TRBV30 and J is TRBJ2-7; 7 bases fit TRBD1. Germline V gene data show CDR1 as GTSNPN and CDR2 as SVGIG (reference sequence). V lost 1 base to trimming and J lost 5 bases; unmatched junction nucleotides: 5. This CDR3 spans 13 amino acids. CDR3 bases: TGTGCCTGGAGTGAAACAGGGGACCACGAGCAGTACTTC. Encoded protein: CAWSETGDHEQYF.

The rearrangement joins TRBV19 to TRBJ1-4; no definite D call. V shed 5 bases and J shed 8 bases, with 18 bases lying between them. The length of the CDR3 is 15 residues. CDR1 and CDR2 from the germline V gene are LNHDA and SQIVND (reference sequence). The CDR3 sequence: CASSAWTPVQEKLFF. The CDR3 DNA sequence: TGTGCCAGTAGTGCCTGGACTCCCGTGCAGGAAAAACTGTTTTTT.

This clone occurred once. V usage is TRBV28 and J usage is TRBJ2-7, with 8 nucleotides matching TRBD1. V lost 4 bases and J lost 2; bases outside the gene matches: 10. Per the germline V gene, CDR1 is MDHEN and CDR2 is SYDVKM. CDR3 size: 16 residues. CDR3 region: CASSSVGTGSPYEQYF. CDR3 nucleotide sequence: TGTGCCAGCAGTTCCGTCGGGACAGGCAGCCCCTACGAGCAGTACTTC.

V is TRBV12-3 or TRBV12-4 and J is TRBJ1-2; D gene unclear. Trimming stripped 6 bases from V and 2 bases from J, with 10 bases between. The CDR3 sequence is 13 residues long. The CDR3 sequence is CASSSTTNYGYTF. The CDR3, as DNA: TGTGCCAGCAGCTCTACGACGAACTATGGCTACACCTTC.

This chain connects TRBV10-3 to TRBJ2-1; 8 positions agree with TRBD2. The CDR3 is 17 amino acids. The trim removed 11 bases at V and 6 bases at J, leaving 21 bases unmatched. Germline CDR1 ENHRY, CDR2 SYGVKD. CDR3: CASRGLSSGLVANEQFF. CDR3 coding DNA: TGTGCCTCCCGGGGTTTATCCTCGGGACTAGTCGCCAATGAGCAGTTCTTC.

This clone was counted a single time. The chain has TRBV9 and TRBJ1-4; D is undetermined. The CDR3 is 14 amino acids. Germline V gives CDR1 SGDLS, CDR2 YYNGEE. Trimming shortened V by 4 bases and J by 9 bases, and 16 bases separated the two germline ends. The CDR3 DNA follows: TGTGCCAGCAGCCTCGACGGTGTTAGTAAAAAACTGTTTTTT. Its translation is CASSLDGVSKKLFF.

The V gene is TRBV5-5, the J gene TRBJ1-3, with TRBD1 identical over 7 bases. After removal of 0 bases from V and 4 bases from J, the junction contained 10 bases not matched to a gene. Per germline, CDR1 SGHKS and CDR2 YYEKEE (reference sequence). The CDR3 consists of 17 residues. The CDR3 sequence: CASSLGTGALSGNTIYF. The CDR3 nucleotides are TGTGCCAGCAGCTTGGGAACAGGGGCTTTGTCGGGAAACACCATATATTTT. Supplemented by reference TRBV5-5 and TRBJ1-3, the full variable domain reads DAGVTQSPTHLIKTRGQQVTLRCSPISGHKSVSWYQQVLGQGPQFIFQYYEKEERGRGNFPDRFSARQFPNYSSELNVNALLLGDSALYLCASSLGTGALSGNTIYFGEGSWLTVV.

The rearrangement joins TRBV7-6 to TRBJ2-3, with 7 bases identical to TRBD2. In germline, CDR1 is SGHVS, CDR2 FNYEAQ. The V gene end was trimmed by 1 base and the J gene end by 2 bases; junction bases not matched to a gene: 3. CDR3 length equals 15 residues. DNA of the CDR3: TGTGCCAGCAGCTTAGGAGCGGGAATCACAGATACGCAGTATTTT. This sequence encodes CASSLGAGITDTQYF.

The gene calls are TRBV20-1 and TRBJ2-3, with D hard to call. This CDR3 has 10 amino acids. V lost 6 bases to trimming and J lost 6 bases, with 7 bases between them. The V gene's germline CDR1 is DFQATT and CDR2 SNEGSKA (reference sequence). CDR3 region: CSARVDTQYF. Here the CDR3 DNA reads TGCAGTGCGCGCGTTGATACGCAGTATTTT.

This CDR3 reads CATHGPASTDTQYF. The CDR3 bases are TGTGCCACCCACGGGCCAGCTAGCACAGATACGCAGTATTTT. This rearrangement joins TRBV24-1 to TRBJ2-3; no definite D call. Trimming shortened V by 9 bases and J by 0 bases, and 12 bases separated the two germline ends. The CDR3 extends over 14 amino acids. Germline-derived CDR1 and CDR2 are KGHDR and SFDVKD.

J is TRBJ2-4 and V is TRBV10-1, with 8 bases lining up with TRBD2. This CDR3 comprises 13 residues. Trimming cost V 2 bases and J 9 bases; bases outside gene matches: 3. CDR1 is WNHNN, CDR2 SYGVQD, per germline (reference sequence). The CDR3 loop reads CASSETSGAIQYF. CDR3 coding DNA: TGCGCCAGCAGTGAGACTAGCGGAGCCATTCAGTACTTC.

V and J are TRBV6-5 and TRBJ2-1; 12 nucleotides align to TRBD1. Germline V CDR1 and CDR2: MNHEY, SVGAGI. This CDR3 has 15 amino acids. Unmatched junction bases numbered 7, after V lost 6 bases and J lost 7 bases. DNA for the CDR3: TGTGCCAGCAGGGCCGGGACAGGGGGCTTTAATGAGCAGTTCTTC. Amino acids: CASRAGTGGFNEQFF.

This chain uses TRBV14 with TRBJ2-3; D not certain. Germline V gene lookup returns CDR1 SGHDN and CDR2 FVKESK. The CDR3 extends over 13 amino acids. V lost 9 bases, J lost 1 base, and 11 bases lay in between. DNA of the CDR3: TGTGCCAGTGGAGTAGGCCGCACAGATACGCAGTATTTT. The encoded protein is CASGVGRTDTQYF.

The gene calls are TRBV2 and TRBJ2-3, with a possible D match to TRBD1 (6 bases). The ends were cut back, 5 bases at V and 4 bases at J, with 7 bases in the middle. Germline assignment: CDR1 SNHLY and CDR2 FYNNEI. This CDR3 contains 12 residues. CDR3 in amino acids: CASSQGSDTQYF. The CDR3 coding sequence is TGTGCCAGCAGTCAGGGGTCAGATACGCAGTATTTT.

The table lists this clone with a count of one. The chain employs TRBV19 and TRBJ1-5, with D perhaps matching TRBD1 (6 bases). The CDR3 has 15 residues. Germline CDR1 LNHDA, CDR2 SQIVND (reference sequence). V was cut by 5 bases and J by 6 bases, with 17 bases left in between. CDR3 sequence: CASSLAFQGPQPQHF. The CDR3 nucleotides are TGTGCCAGTAGTCTCGCGTTCCAGGGGCCTCAGCCCCAGCATTTT.

The genes are TRBV14 and TRBJ2-5, with 10 bases lining up with TRBD2. The CDR3 spans 16 residues. Germline CDR1 is SGHDN and CDR2 is FVKESK. V lost 2 bases, J lost 4 bases, and 7 bases stayed unmatched. CDR3 loop: CASSQRAGGPLETQYF. The CDR3 DNA reads TGTGCCAGCAGCCAACGAGCGGGAGGGCCATTAGAGACCCAGTACTTC.

V and J are TRBV24-1 and TRBJ2-5, with TRBD1 matching over 8 bases. Germline loops: CDR1 KGHDR, CDR2 SFDVKD. The CDR3 consists of 15 residues. Trimming cost V 4 bases and J 2 bases; bases outside gene matches: 5. The CDR3 here is CATSDWGTGQETQYF. CDR3 coding DNA: TGTGCCACCAGTGACTGGGGGACAGGTCAAGAGACCCAGTACTTC.

This rearrangement joins TRBV9 to TRBJ1-1, with a tentative D call TRBD1 (6 bases). Germline V gene data show CDR1 as SGDLS and CDR2 as YYNGEE. The V and J ends lost 6 bases and 1 base respectively, with 10 bases between them. This CDR3 has 13 residues. Written as DNA, the CDR3 is TGTGCCAGCAAGGGGGAGGGGAACACTGAAGCTTTCTTT. This sequence encodes CASKGEGNTEAFF.

This chain links TRBV29-1 with TRBJ2-7, with a weak D call TRBD1 (6 bases). Germline-derived CDR1 and CDR2 are SQVTM and ANQGSEA. The CDR3 loop spans 14 amino acids. Trimming took 4 bases from V and 1 from J, leaving 14 bases between them. The CDR3 reads CSVAGEDRSYEQYF. CDR3 DNA: TGCAGCGTTGCAGGGGAAGACAGATCCTACGAGCAGTACTTC.

The chain joins TRBV5-5 to TRBJ1-6; no reliable D call. The CDR3 consists of 15 residues. Between the trimmed V and J ends, which lost 4 bases and 4 bases, there was a span of 12 bases. Germline V CDR1 and CDR2: SGHKS, YYEKEE (reference sequence). CDR3: CASSETDEYNSPLHF. As DNA, the CDR3 is TGTGCCAGCAGCGAAACAGACGAATATAATTCACCCCTCCACTTT.